This T cell receptor (beta chain) was found in a study of blood T cell repertoires in COVID-19. Study as a whole: PBMCs, B-cell-depleted T cells, or T cells were the source of the cDNA or gDNA that made up the material.

In the original workflow: The assay estimated nucleated cells by amplifying reference gene primers. Data came from immunoSEQ multiplex PCR; TCRdb stores just in-frame clones and leaves some out. That table is the source of V, J and clone size, and D and trimming were worked out from the DNA. There are about 260,000 clones in the sample; about 90% occur only once, and around 2.2% lies in the top ten. V gave up 6 bases and J gave up 6 bases; unmatched junction bases: 3. The CDR3 contains 13 residues. In the case of this clone: The sample has other DNA sequences that encode this CDR3 too.

The receptor was isolated from a woman aged 45-60 years who had recovered from COVID-19. This chain links TRBV12-3 or TRBV12-4 with TRBJ1-1; TRBD1 agrees at 11 bases. What was sequenced was peripheral blood. DNA of the CDR3: TGTGCCAGCAGAGGACAGGGGGCCGCTGAAGCTTTCTTT. Residues: CASRGQGAAEAFF.